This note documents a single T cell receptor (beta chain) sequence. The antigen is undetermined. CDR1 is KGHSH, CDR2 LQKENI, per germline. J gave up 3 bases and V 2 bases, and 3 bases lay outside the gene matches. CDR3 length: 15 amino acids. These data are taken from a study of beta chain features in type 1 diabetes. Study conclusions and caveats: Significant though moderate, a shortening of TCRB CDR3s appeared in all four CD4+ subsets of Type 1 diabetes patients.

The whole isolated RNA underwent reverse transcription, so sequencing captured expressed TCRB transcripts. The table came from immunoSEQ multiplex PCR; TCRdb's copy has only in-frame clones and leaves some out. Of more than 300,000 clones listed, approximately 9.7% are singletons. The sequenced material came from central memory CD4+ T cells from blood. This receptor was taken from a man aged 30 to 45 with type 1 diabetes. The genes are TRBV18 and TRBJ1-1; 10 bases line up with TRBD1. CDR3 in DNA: TGTGCCAGCTCACCAGCGGGACAGGGGTACACTGAAGCTTTCTTT. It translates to CASSPAGQGYTEAFF.